The rows below give T cell receptor beta chains drawn from one sample of a study of T cell responses to AZD1222 COVID-19 vaccine. Generated by immunoSEQ multiplex PCR, the TCRdb table keeps only in-frame clones and is missing some. This table holds roughly 100,000 clones, 90% found once. The input for sequencing was peripheral blood, taken on day 0 of AZD1222 vaccination. These TCRs come from an adult in good health. CDR3s include the opening cysteine and the closing phenylalanine or tryptophan. A D gene is named only where the DNA matches it firmly. The listing skips clone size in some rows; elsewhere it reads once, few, many or a size class.

D	V	J	size	DNA	CDR3
.	TRBV9	TRBJ1-1	.	TGTGCCAGCAGCGTAGTATCAGGGGACACTGAAGCTTTCTTT	CASSVVSGDTEAFF
.	TRBV7-3	TRBJ1-1	.	TGTGCCAGCAGCGGTTCGGGACGGGGGAACACTGAAGCTTTCTTT	CASSGSGRGNTEAFF
.	TRBV10-2	TRBJ2-5	.	TGCGCCAGCAGTGAGCGGAGACCATCGGAGACCCAGTACTTC	CASSERRPSETQYF
.	TRBV30	TRBJ2-6	.	TGTGCCTGGAGTGGGCCCCGCTCTGGGGCCAACGTCCTGACTTTC	CAWSGPRSGANVLTF
TRBD1	TRBV2	TRBJ1-6	.	TGTGCCAGCAGGATCGACAGGGGGCTTCGGAATTCACCCCTCCACTTT	CASRIDRGLRNSPLHF
.	TRBV6-5	TRBJ1-1	.	TGTGCCAGCAAAATCACTCAGAACACTGAAGCTTTCTTT	CASKITQNTEAFF
.	TRBV4-1	TRBJ2-7	.	TGCGCCAGCAGCCAAGTTATTGTTCGGCAGGGCTACGAGCAGTACTTC	CASSQVIVRQGYEQYF
.	TRBV6-4	TRBJ2-1	.	TGTGCCAGCAGTGACTCCTACAATGAGCAGTTCTTC	CASSDSYNEQFF
TRBD1	TRBV15	TRBJ1-2	.	TGTGCCACCAGCATTCGGACAGGGTCGGGCTACACCTTC	CATSIRTGSGYTF
.	TRBV6-5	TRBJ1-3	.	TGTGCCAGCAGTTACTCCGAGGGTTTGGCTGGAAACACCATATATTTT	CASSYSEGLAGNTIYF
.	TRBV5-4	TRBJ2-5	.	TGTGCCAGCAGCTCCAGCAGAGAAGAGACCCAGTACTTC	CASSSSREETQYF
.	TRBV18	TRBJ2-1	.	TGTGCCAGCTCATCCCAGGGAGAGGAGCAGTTCTTC	CASSSQGEEQFF
.	TRBV23-1	TRBJ1-5	.	TGCGCCAGCGCTGGGCCGGAATTTTTAAGGGGTAGCAATCAGCCCCAGCATTTT	CASAGPEFLRGSNQPQHF
.	TRBV18	TRBJ1-1	.	TGTGCCAGCTCACCATCAGGGGACACTGAAGCTTTCTTT	CASSPSGDTEAFF
.	TRBV29-1	TRBJ2-7	.	TGCAGCGTTTTGACATACTCCTACGAGCAGTACTTC	CSVLTYSYEQYF
.	TRBV3-1/TRBV3-2	TRBJ1-5	.	TGTGCCAGCAGCCAAGGGTCGGGGGTCGGAGGACAGCCCCAGCATTTT	CASSQGSGVGGQPQHF
.	TRBV24-1	TRBJ1-2	.	TGTGCCACCAGTGGGGTCGGCCTAGGATATGGCTACACCTTC	CATSGVGLGYGYTF
.	TRBV5-1	TRBJ1-2	.	TGCGCCAGCAGCTTGTCTTTTCCGACGGACTATGGCTACACCTTC	CASSLSFPTDYGYTF
.	TRBV5-4	TRBJ1-3	.	TGTGCCAGCAGCGCCTTGGGCTCTGGAAACACCATATATTTT	CASSALGSGNTIYF
.	TRBV10-3	TRBJ2-1	.	TGTGCCATCAGTGAGTCCGGGGCAGGCTCCTACAATGAGCAGTTCTTC	CAISESGAGSYNEQFF
.	TRBV5-1	TRBJ2-7	.	TGCGCCAGCAGACGGGCGTTCGTCTACGAGCAGTACTTC	CASRRAFVYEQYF
TRBD1	TRBV7-2	TRBJ1-4	.	TGTGCCAGCAGCTTTCAGGGGGGGAATGAAAAACTGTTTTTT	CASSFQGGNEKLFF
.	TRBV24-1	TRBJ1-2	.	TGTGCCACCAGTGTGATGGGTTATGGCTACACCTTC	CATSVMGYGYTF
.	TRBV11-2	TRBJ2-1	.	TGTGCCAGCAGCCCCCAGATGACCAATGAGCAGTTCTTC	CASSPQMTNEQFF
.	TRBV19	TRBJ1-2	once	TGTGCCAGTAGTATAGTTGGGACAATCTATGGCTACACCTTC	CASSIVGTIYGYTF
.	TRBV6-2/TRBV6-3	TRBJ2-3	.	TGTGCCAGCAGTTACTCGGCAGGGCCAGATACGCAGTATTTT	CASSYSAGPDTQYF
.	TRBV11-1	TRBJ1-1	once	TGTGCCAGCAGCCCTGATCTTCACACTGAAGCTTTCTTT	CASSPDLHTEAFF
.	TRBV2	TRBJ2-5	.	TGTGCCAGCAGTGTATCTGGGGAAGAGACCCAGTACTTC	CASSVSGEETQYF
TRBD2	TRBV5-4	TRBJ2-1	.	TGTGCCAGCAGCTCGGGTAGCGGGGAACGATACAATGAGCAGTTCTTC	CASSSGSGERYNEQFF
.	TRBV7-2	TRBJ1-6	few	TGTGCCAGCAGCCCCTATCGAGAGGGCCAATACGACTTTTCACCCCTCCACTTT	CASSPYREGQYDFSPLHF
TRBD1	TRBV28	TRBJ2-7	.	TGTGCCAGCGGGACAGTGTCCTACGAGCAGTACTTC	CASGTVSYEQYF
.	TRBV11-2	TRBJ2-1	.	TGTGCCAGCAGCTTGGGCAACTCCTACAATGAGCAGTTCTTC	CASSLGNSYNEQFF
.	TRBV9	TRBJ2-7	.	TGTGCCAGCAGCTCGCGGGACAGCGGAGAGCAGTACTTC	CASSSRDSGEQYF
.	TRBV30	TRBJ2-2	.	TGTGCCTGGAGAACCGCGCGGACATCCGACAACGGGGAGCTGTTTTTT	CAWRTARTSDNGELFF
.	TRBV7-2	TRBJ2-3	.	TGTGCCAGCAGCTTAGAAGCTAGCAGGAATACGCAGTATTTT	CASSLEASRNTQYF
TRBD1	TRBV19	TRBJ1-5	once	TGTGCCAGTAACTACCGGGGACAGGGCGGTCAGCCCCAGCATTTT	CASNYRGQGGQPQHF
.	TRBV30	TRBJ2-5	.	TGTGCCTGGAGGGGGAAGGGGACTGGCCAAGAGACCCAGTACTTC	CAWRGKGTGQETQYF
.	TRBV20-1	TRBJ2-7	.	TGCAGTGCTCGTGGTGGCTCCTACGAGCAGTACTTC	CSARGGSYEQYF
TRBD1	TRBV28	TRBJ1-3	.	TGTGCCAGCACTCTCGGGGCAGGGGGTGGAAACACCATATATTTT	CASTLGAGGGNTIYF
.	TRBV21-1	TRBJ1-1	once	TGTGCCAGCAGAATAGCTTTCTTT	CASRIAFF
.	TRBV18	TRBJ1-5	.	TGTGCCAGCTCACCCGAGGTACATCAGCCCCAGCATTTT	CASSPEVHQPQHF
TRBD2	TRBV4-1	TRBJ2-1	.	TGCGCCAGCAGCCAAGATTTCGAGCTAGCGGGGGTCGGTGAGCAGTTCTTC	CASSQDFELAGVGEQFF
.	TRBV18	TRBJ1-2	.	TGTGCCAGCTCACCAGGGACCGACTATGGCTACACCTTC	CASSPGTDYGYTF
TRBD1	TRBV4-2	TRBJ1-3	.	TGTGCCAGCAGCCCGGGGAGGGGGCGCACGGCTGGAAACACCATATATTTT	CASSPGRGRTAGNTIYF
.	TRBV2	TRBJ1-2	.	TGTGCCAGCAGCCGGGCCCAGCGAGGTGGCTACACCTTC	CASSRAQRGGYTF
.	TRBV27	TRBJ2-2	.	TGTGCCAGCATGGCGAACACCGGGGAGCTGTTTTTT	CASMANTGELFF
TRBD1	TRBV12-3/TRBV12-4	TRBJ1-1	.	TGTGCCAGCAGTCGACAGGGCCCCACTGAAGCTTTCTTT	CASSRQGPTEAFF
TRBD1	TRBV6-5	TRBJ1-1	.	TGTGCCAGCAGTTATCGACAGGGATACACTGAAGCTTTCTTT	CASSYRQGYTEAFF
.	TRBV27	TRBJ1-5	.	TGTGCCAGCAGTTCGGTCGGGGGTAGCAATCAGCCCCAGCATTTT	CASSSVGGSNQPQHF
.	TRBV19	TRBJ2-1	.	TGTGCCAGTAGCAATCGGAGGGGGACTTCGGCACACAATGAGCAGTTCTTC	CASSNRRGTSAHNEQFF
.	TRBV29-1	TRBJ2-7	.	TGCAGCGTCAGGGGGGAATTGACCTACGAGCAGTACTTC	CSVRGELTYEQYF
.	TRBV5-1	TRBJ1-1	few	TGCGCCAGCAGCTTGGCTGGCAGGAGCCTCGCTTTCTTT	CASSLAGRSLAFF
.	TRBV6-1	TRBJ1-5	.	TGTGCCAGCAGTGAACGGTCAGGGGCTAATCAGCCCCAGCATTTT	CASSERSGANQPQHF
.	TRBV6-5	TRBJ1-2	.	TGTGCCAGCTACCGATCAGGGGTGGCCTATGGCTACACCTTC	CASYRSGVAYGYTF
TRBD1	TRBV4-1	TRBJ1-2	.	TGCGCCAGCAGCCAAGGGGGACAGGGAATCTATGGCTACACCTTC	CASSQGGQGIYGYTF
.	TRBV21-1	TRBJ1-5	.	TGTGCCAGCAGCAAACTATATAGCAATCAGCCCCAGCATTTT	CASSKLYSNQPQHF
TRBD2	TRBV5-4	TRBJ2-1	.	TGTGCCAGCAGCTTGGACGGTCTAGCGGACAATGAGCAGTTCTTC	CASSLDGLADNEQFF
.	TRBV6-5	TRBJ2-1	.	TGTGCCAGCAGTTACCGCAAATCTTACAATGAGCAGTTCTTC	CASSYRKSYNEQFF
.	TRBV28	TRBJ1-5	.	TGTGCCAGCAGTTTGAGCGGCACAAAGGACTATCAGCCCCAGCATTTT	CASSLSGTKDYQPQHF
.	TRBV6-5	TRBJ2-5	.	TGTGCCAGCAGTTACTCAACGGGGGGCCTTGGTGAGACCCAGTACTTC	CASSYSTGGLGETQYF